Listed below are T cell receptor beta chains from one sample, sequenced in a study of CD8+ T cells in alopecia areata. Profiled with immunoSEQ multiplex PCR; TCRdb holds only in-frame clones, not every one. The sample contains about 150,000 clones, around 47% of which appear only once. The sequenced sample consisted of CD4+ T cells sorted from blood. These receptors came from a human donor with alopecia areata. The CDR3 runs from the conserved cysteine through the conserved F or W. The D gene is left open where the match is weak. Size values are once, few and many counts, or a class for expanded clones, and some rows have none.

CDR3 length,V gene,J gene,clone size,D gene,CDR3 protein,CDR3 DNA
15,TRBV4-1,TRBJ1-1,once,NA,CASSQAVAGNTEAFF,TGCGCCAGCAGCCAAGCCGTGGCAGGCAACACTGAAGCTTTCTTT
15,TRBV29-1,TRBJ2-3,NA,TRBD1,CSVARQGVGTDTQYF,TGCAGCGTTGCTCGACAGGGGGTAGGCACAGATACGCAGTATTTT
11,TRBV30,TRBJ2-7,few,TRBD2,CAAGGRVEQYF,TGTGCTGCGGGAGGGCGGGTCGAGCAGTACTTC
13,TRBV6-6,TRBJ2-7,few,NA,CATLQGQDYEQYF,TGTGCCACCCTTCAGGGCCAGGACTACGAGCAGTACTTC
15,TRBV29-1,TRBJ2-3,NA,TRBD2,CSGTSGSVSSDTQYF,TGCAGCGGGACTAGCGGGAGTGTCTCTTCAGATACGCAGTATTTT
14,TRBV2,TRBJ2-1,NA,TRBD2,CASTLASGFNEQFF,TGTGCCAGCACGTTGGCTAGCGGGTTCAATGAGCAGTTCTTC
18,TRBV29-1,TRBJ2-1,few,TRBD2,CSVTPWTSGSSSYNEQFF,TGCAGCGTCACACCATGGACTAGCGGGAGTAGCTCCTACAATGAGCAGTTCTTC
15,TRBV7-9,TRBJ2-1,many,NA,CASIPSRGSYNEQFF,TGTGCCAGCATCCCTAGCAGGGGCTCCTACAATGAGCAGTTCTTC
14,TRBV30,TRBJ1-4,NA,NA,CAWREYGLQEKLFF,TGTGCCTGGAGAGAGTACGGTTTGCAGGAAAAACTGTTTTTT
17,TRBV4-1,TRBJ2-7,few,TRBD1,CASSQMRLGQGADEQYF,TGCGCCAGCAGCCAAATGCGCTTGGGACAGGGGGCCGACGAGCAGTACTTC
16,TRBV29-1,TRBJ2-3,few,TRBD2,CSIRTGGLRSTDTQYF,TGCAGCATTCGGACGGGGGGACTCCGAAGCACAGATACGCAGTATTTT
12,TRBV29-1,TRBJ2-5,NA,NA,CSVKPGKETQYF,TGCAGCGTGAAACCAGGGAAAGAGACCCAGTACTTC
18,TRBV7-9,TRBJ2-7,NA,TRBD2,CASSFTGTSGATPYEQYF,TGTGCCAGCAGCTTCACCGGGACTAGCGGGGCCACTCCCTACGAGCAGTACTTC
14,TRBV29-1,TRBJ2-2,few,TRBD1,CSAGQGKGTGELFF,TGCAGCGCCGGACAGGGAAAGGGAACCGGGGAGCTGTTTTTT
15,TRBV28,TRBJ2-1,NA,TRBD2,CASNGVRLAINEQFF,TGTGCCAGCAATGGGGTTCGACTAGCGATCAATGAGCAGTTCTTC
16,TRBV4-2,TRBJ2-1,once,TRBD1,CASSQRGTGVSNEQFF,TGTGCCAGCAGCCAACGCGGGACAGGGGTGTCCAATGAGCAGTTCTTC
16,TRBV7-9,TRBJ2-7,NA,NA,CASSPLRGTSSYEQYF,TGTGCCAGCAGCCCCCTCCGGGGCACCAGCTCCTACGAGCAGTACTTC
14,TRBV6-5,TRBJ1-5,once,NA,CASSYSTTKEPQHF,TGTGCCAGCAGTTACTCGACCACCAAGGAGCCCCAGCATTTT
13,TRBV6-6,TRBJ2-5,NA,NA,CATSGSSLATQYF,TGTGCCACAAGCGGGTCTAGCCTGGCGACCCAGTACTTC
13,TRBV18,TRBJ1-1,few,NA,CASSPTGTAEAFF,TGTGCCAGCTCACCAACAGGGACCGCTGAAGCTTTCTTT
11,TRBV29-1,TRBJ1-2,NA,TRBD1,CSGDSSYGYTF,TGCAGCGGGGACAGCAGCTATGGCTACACCTTC
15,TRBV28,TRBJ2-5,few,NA,CASSLGSLSQETQYF,TGTGCCAGCAGTTTAGGGAGCCTCTCTCAGGAGACCCAGTACTTC